This section outlines one TCR beta chain sequence together with its context. Its matching antigen is unknown. The junction and the germline gene differ at one end; a read error may be behind it. Splitting the CD4+ cells yielded a CD45RA+ naive subset and a CD45RA-negative memory subset. The CDR3 covers 13 residues. From germline, CDR1 is SSHAT and CDR2 FNYEAQ (reference sequence). Using immunoSEQ multiplex PCR, the repertoire was profiled, and TCRdb retains in-frame clones only, with some absent. The profile shows 850,000 to 1,200,000 clones, about 76% of them singletons. The record originates from a study of shared clonotypes between healthy human individuals. Findings and caveats of the study: The authors expected sequencing depth to affect clonotype sharing among donors. The naive CD4 repertoires of several donors were compared, and roughly 5.1% of clonotypes were shared.

The TCR comes from a man between 18 and 29 years old in good health. Sequenced input: memory CD4+ T cells sorted from blood. Subset here: CD45RA-negative fraction. The chain couples TRBV7-7 to TRBJ2-7; 8 nucleotides agree with TRBD1. The DNA of the CDR3 is TGTGCTAGCAGTAGGACAGGGAACCACGAGCAGTACTTC. Encoded protein: CASSRTGNHEQYF.